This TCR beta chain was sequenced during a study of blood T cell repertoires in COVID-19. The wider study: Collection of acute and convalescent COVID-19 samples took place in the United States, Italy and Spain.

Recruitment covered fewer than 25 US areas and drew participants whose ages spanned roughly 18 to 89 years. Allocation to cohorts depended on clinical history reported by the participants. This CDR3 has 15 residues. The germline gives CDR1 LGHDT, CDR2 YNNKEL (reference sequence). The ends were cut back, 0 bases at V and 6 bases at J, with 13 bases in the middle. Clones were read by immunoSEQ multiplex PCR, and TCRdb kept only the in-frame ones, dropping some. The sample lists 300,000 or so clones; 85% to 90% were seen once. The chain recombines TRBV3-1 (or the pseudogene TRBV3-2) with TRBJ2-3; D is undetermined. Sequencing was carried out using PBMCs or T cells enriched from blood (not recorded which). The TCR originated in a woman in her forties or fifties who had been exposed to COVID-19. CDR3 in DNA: TGTGCCAGCAGCCAAGATCCCCAGGTCTTTGATACGCAGTATTTT. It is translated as CASSQDPQVFDTQYF.